Described below is a single TCR beta chain sequence and its context. The antigen remains undetermined. The record originates from a study of T-cell memory formation after mild COVID-19. Study details: Largely donor-specific TCR clusters were found. Findings and limits, study-wide: Contracting CD8+ clones were enriched in EMRA, CD4+ mainly in CM and EM. There were some responding clones in pre-infection memory, which suggested that cross-reactive memory had joined.

CDR3 length: 12 residues. V gave up 8 bases and J gave up 4 bases, with 11 bases separating them. With constant-segment primers, 5'RACE yielded cDNA libraries of TCR alpha and TCR beta that carried sample barcodes and UMIs. Each CDR3 protein is one row after TCRdb ran MiXCR on the 5' RACE reads. This table has 450,000 to 650,000 distinct CDR3 sequences, 15% to 20% appearing once. The TCR was taken from an adult woman who had mild COVID-19 (a few samples of this study predate the infection). Cell type and time point are not known. Sequencing was done on a sample of PBMCs or a T cell subset sorted from them (not recorded which). The V call is TRBV12-3 or TRBV12-4, the J call TRBJ1-2; possible D gene TRBD1, 5 bases. This CDR3 reads CASGGDGYGYTF. CDR3 sequence (DNA): TGTGCCAGCGGGGGGGACGGCTATGGCTACACCTTC.